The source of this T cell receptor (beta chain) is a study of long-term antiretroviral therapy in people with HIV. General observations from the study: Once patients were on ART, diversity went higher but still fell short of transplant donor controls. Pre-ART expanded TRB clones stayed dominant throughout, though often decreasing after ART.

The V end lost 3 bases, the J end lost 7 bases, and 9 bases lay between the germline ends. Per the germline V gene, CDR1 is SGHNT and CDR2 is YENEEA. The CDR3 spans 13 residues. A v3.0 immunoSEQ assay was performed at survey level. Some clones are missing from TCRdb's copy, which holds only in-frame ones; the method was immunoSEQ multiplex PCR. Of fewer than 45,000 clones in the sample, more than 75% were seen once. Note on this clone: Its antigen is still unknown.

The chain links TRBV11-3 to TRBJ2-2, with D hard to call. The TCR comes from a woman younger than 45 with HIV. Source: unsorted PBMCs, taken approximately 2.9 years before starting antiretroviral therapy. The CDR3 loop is CASSFILGGELFF. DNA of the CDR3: TGTGCCAGCAGCTTTATCCTCGGCGGGGAGCTGTTTTTT.